This passage covers 19 T cell receptor beta chains from one sample sequenced in a study of shared T cell receptors in the human thymus. The method was immunoSEQ multiplex PCR; TCRdb's version includes in-frame clones alone and lacks a portion of them. The data show about 660,000 clones, 88% seen once. These sequences were also reported in another study, on human thymus T cells.

What was sequenced was thymocytes. These receptors were taken from a boy younger than two with a congenital heart defect.

V usage is TRBV10-3 and J usage is TRBJ2-7, with D tentatively TRBD2 (6 bases). CDR1 and CDR2 (germline): ENHRY, SYGVKD. This CDR3 contains 15 residues. V was shortened by 0 bases and J by 3 bases, with 12 bases between the two germline ends. DNA of the CDR3: TGTGCCATCAGTGAGTCCGGGACTCCTAGCTACGAGCAGTACTTC. Protein product: CAISESGTPSYEQYF.

The sample holds one count of this clone. J is TRBJ2-5 and V is TRBV7-2; possible D gene TRBD2, 5 bases. Per the germline V gene, CDR1 is SGHTA and CDR2 is FQGNSA. This CDR3 has 16 residues. The ends were cut back, 3 bases at V and 2 bases at J, with 16 bases in the middle. CDR3 sequence (DNA): TGTGCCAGCAGCTTCACAGCGGAGGCTATTCAAGAGACCCAGTACTTC. Protein sequence: CASSFTAEAIQETQYF.

The chain joins TRBV28 to TRBJ2-7; possibly TRBD1 for D (5 bases). The CDR3 runs 15 residues. The V end was cut by 3 bases, the J end by 1 base, with 13 bases between. Germline V gene data show CDR1 as MDHEN and CDR2 as SYDVKM. The CDR3 region is CASSFVRAPSYEQYF. Written as DNA, the CDR3 is TGTGCCAGCAGTTTTGTCAGGGCCCCATCCTACGAGCAGTACTTC.

In its sample, this clone was seen once. The gene calls are TRBV12-2 and TRBJ2-7; TRBD1 is the table's D call and was not checked against the DNA. TRBV12-2 constitutes a pseudogene. The CDR3 is 16 amino acids. The CDR3 coding sequence is TGTGCAAGTCGCTCGGGGGGGGACAGGGACGCCTCCGAGCAGTACTTC. Encoded protein: CASRSGGDRDASEQYF.

The CDR3 bases are TGTGCCTGGAGTGTACGGGACAGTAGACAGGGGGGGAAAGAGACCCAGTACTTC. It encodes CAWSVRDSRQGGKETQYF. This chain links TRBV30 with TRBJ2-5; 9 bases align to TRBD1. The CDR3 totals 18 residues. V shed 0 bases and J 3 bases; nucleotides not matched to a gene: 14. The germline V gene encodes CDR1 GTSNPN and CDR2 SVGIG (reference sequence).

The chain employs TRBV6-5 and TRBJ2-1; weak D call: TRBD1 (6 bases). The V end lost 4 bases, the J end lost 12 bases, and 16 bases lay between the germline ends. The germline V gene has CDR1 MNHEY and CDR2 SVGAGI. The CDR3 has 13 residues. The CDR3, as DNA: TGTGCCAGCAGTTTAACCGGGACACGGCTGCAGTTCTTC. This codes for CASSLTGTRLQFF.

A single count supports this clone. The genes are TRBV10-3 and TRBJ2-1, with D maybe TRBD1 (5 bases). Trimming left V 7 bases short and J 0 bases short, with 22 bases between. The CDR3 sequence is 18 residues long. CDR1 and CDR2 from the germline V gene are ENHRY and SYGVKD. The CDR3 DNA reads TGTGCCATCAATGCGGAAGGACACCCTATCTACTCCTACAATGAGCAGTTCTTC. Protein sequence: CAINAEGHPIYSYNEQFF.

The chain uses TRBV4-3 and TRBJ2-2; D unresolved. V lost 4 bases, J lost 4 bases, and 10 bases lay in between. The V gene's germline CDR1 is LGHNA and CDR2 YSLEER. CDR3 length: 14 residues. The CDR3 sequence is CASSRAGPTGELFF. The CDR3 coding sequence is TGCGCCAGCAGCCGGGCTGGCCCCACCGGGGAGCTGTTTTTT.

This chain links TRBV18 with TRBJ2-3; the match to TRBD2 covers 13 bases. Germline-derived CDR1 and CDR2 are KGHSH and LQKENI. J gave up 5 bases and V 4 bases, and 12 bases lay outside the gene matches. CDR3 size: 18 residues. CDR3 sequence reads: CASSLPLAGGPWGDTQYF. Written as DNA, the CDR3 is TGTGCCAGCTCACTACCACTAGCGGGAGGGCCTTGGGGAGATACGCAGTATTTT. Complete variable domain (other parts from reference TRBV18 and TRBJ2-3): NAGVMQNPRHLVRRRGQEARLRCSPMKGHSHVYWYRQLPEEGLKFMVYLQKENIIDESGMPKERFSAEFPKEGPSILRIQQVVRGDSAAYFCASSLPLAGGPWGDTQYFGPGTRLTVL.

The V call is TRBV11-2, the J call TRBJ2-1, with 10 nucleotides matching TRBD1. V was clipped by 0 bases and J by 2 bases; unmatched bases: 13. The length of the CDR3 is 20 residues. Germline values: CDR1 SGHAT, CDR2 FQNNGV. CDR3 loop: CASSLEGLGQGPRTYNEQFF. The CDR3 DNA reads as TGTGCCAGCAGCTTAGAAGGTTTGGGACAGGGGCCCCGCACCTACAATGAGCAGTTCTTC.

This chain joins TRBV7-2 and TRBJ2-7, with a possible D match to TRBD2 (5 bases). Germline V lookup: CDR1 SGHTA, CDR2 FQGNSA. The V end lost 0 bases, the J end lost 12 bases, and 9 bases lay between the germline ends. The CDR3 length is 11 residues. The CDR3 nucleotides are TGTGCCAGCAGCTTAGCTAGCGTGGTGTACTTC. This encodes CASSLASVVYF.

The chain carries TRBV7-2 and TRBJ1-5; D possibly corresponds to TRBD1 (5 bases). The germline V and J ends were trimmed by 1 base and 3 bases, with 13 bases remaining between them. The CDR3 is 16 amino acids. CDR1 is SGHTA and CDR2 is FQGNSA in the germline V gene. CDR3 amino acids: CASSLVRTGANQPQHF. DNA for the CDR3: TGTGCCAGCAGCTTAGTCCGCACAGGAGCCAATCAGCCCCAGCATTTT.

The gene calls are TRBV2 and TRBJ2-7; TRBD2 agrees at 8 bases. After removal of 7 bases from V and 0 bases from J, the junction contained 8 bases not matched to a gene. Germline CDR1 reads SNHLY; CDR2 reads FYNNEI. The CDR3 has 15 residues. As DNA, the CDR3 is TGTGCCAGCAATACTCGAGCGGGGGACTCCTACGAGCAGTACTTC. It is translated as CASNTRAGDSYEQYF.

The rearrangement joins TRBV4-3 to TRBJ2-5, with 12 bases that match TRBD2. V lost 0 bases, J lost 5 bases, and 10 bases stayed unmatched. Germline CDR1 is LGHNA and CDR2 is YSLEER. This CDR3 contains 18 residues. CDR3 sequence: CASSQDAASGRGMETQYF. The CDR3 region has the DNA TGCGCCAGCAGCCAAGATGCGGCTAGCGGGAGGGGAATGGAGACCCAGTACTTC.

The V and J genes are TRBV6-1 and TRBJ1-2, with 7 bases that match TRBD1. Trimming took 0 bases from V and 6 from J; bases not matched to a gene: 10. The CDR3 has 16 amino acids. Germline V gene data show CDR1 as MNHNS and CDR2 as SASEGT. CDR3 sequence: CASSEAPQDRFDGYTF. CDR3 in DNA: TGTGCCAGCAGTGAAGCCCCCCAGGACAGGTTTGATGGCTACACCTTC.

The V gene is TRBV7-9, the J gene TRBJ2-5, with 11 bases identical to TRBD2. The J segment lost 2 bases and the V segment lost 5 bases, leaving 7 bases of the junction unmatched. Germline V CDR1 and CDR2: SEHNR, FQNEAQ (reference sequence). CDR3 length equals 16 residues. The CDR3 DNA follows: TGTGCCAGCAGCCTTGGGACTAGCGGACAACAAGAGACCCAGTACTTC. Translating gives CASSLGTSGQQETQYF. Full variable domain (outside the CDR3, taken from reference TRBV7-9 and TRBJ2-5): DTGVSQNPRHKITKRGQNVTFRCDPISEHNRLYWYRQTLGQGPEFLTYFQNEAQLEKSRLLSDRFSAERPKGSFSTLEIQRTEQGDSAMYLCASSLGTSGQQETQYFGPGTRLLVL.

The chain couples TRBV2 to TRBJ2-1; the match to TRBD2 covers 9 bases. CDR1 is SNHLY and CDR2 is FYNNEI in the germline V gene. The CDR3 is 15 amino acids. Unmatched junction bases numbered 3, after V lost 4 bases and J lost 2 bases. The CDR3 region is CASSAGGRAYNEQFF. The CDR3, as DNA: TGTGCCAGCAGTGCCGGCGGGAGGGCCTACAATGAGCAGTTCTTC.

CDR3 sequence: CASSLRVAGLTYEQYF. The CDR3 coding sequence is TGTGCCAGCAGCTTGAGGGTAGCGGGGTTAACTTACGAGCAGTACTTC. The chain links TRBV5-4 to TRBJ2-7, with 8 bases identical to TRBD2. CDR3 size: 16 residues. V shed 1 base and J 4 bases; nucleotides not matched to a gene: 10. CDR1 and CDR2 from the germline V gene are SGHNT and YYREEE (reference sequence).

This clone was counted once. This chain links TRBV7-2 with TRBJ2-1, with 13 bases identical to TRBD2. The CDR3 runs to 17 residues. CDR1 and CDR2 from the germline V gene are SGHTA and FQGNSA. The ends lost 5 bases at V and 7 bases at J; junction bases unmatched: 11. The CDR3 region has the DNA TGTGCCAGCAGCCCGCGGACTAGCGGGAGTACTGGGAATGAGCAGTTCTTC. Its translation: CASSPRTSGSTGNEQFF.